A single sample gave rise to the 9 T cell receptor beta chains below, sequenced in a study of cytomegalovirus exposure and HLA in healthy donors. Clones were sequenced by immunoSEQ multiplex PCR, and TCRdb holds only the in-frame ones, with some missing. The sample yields 140,000 to 150,000 clones, about 94% seen once. The sequenced sample was PBMCs. These receptors were taken from a man between 18 and 29 years old in good health and CMV-seropositive.

J is TRBJ1-5 and V is TRBV7-9; 7 bases match TRBD1. With V trimmed by 5 bases and J by 7 bases, 8 bases remained unmatched. The CDR3 has 14 amino acids. Germline V gives CDR1 SEHNR, CDR2 FQNEAQ (reference sequence). CDR3 nucleotide sequence: TGTGCCAGCAGCCCGACAGGGTGGAGACAGCCCCAGCATTTT. The encoded protein is CASSPTGWRQPQHF.

V is TRBV6-5 and J is TRBJ2-2; 8 bases line up with TRBD1. CDR3 length equals 15 residues. After removal of 7 bases from V and 4 bases from J, the junction contained 8 bases not matched to a gene. The germline V gene has CDR1 MNHEY and CDR2 SVGAGI. The chain's CDR3 is CASTPDRGSTGELFF. For the CDR3, the DNA is TGTGCCAGCACACCCGACAGGGGATCCACCGGGGAGCTGTTTTTT.

The chain uses TRBV29-1 and TRBJ2-7; 12 bases are a match to TRBD2. This CDR3 has 15 amino acids. CDR1 SQVTM and CDR2 ANQGSEA come from the germline V gene. Trimming at V came to 3 bases and at J to 4 bases, leaving 7 bases not matched to a gene. CDR3 DNA sequence: TGCAGCGTTGACCAGACTAGCGGGAGTATATACGAGCAGTACTTC. It codes for CSVDQTSGSIYEQYF.

This sequence joins TRBV5-5 and TRBJ2-1; 9 bases agree with TRBD2. The germline gives CDR1 SGHKS, CDR2 YYEKEE (reference sequence). The CDR3 has 17 residues. V shed 0 bases and J 7 bases; nucleotides not matched to a gene: 11. The CDR3 DNA reads as TGTGCCAGCAGCTTGGAGGGGCTGGCGGGAGGGAGGAATGAGCAGTTCTTC. It specifies CASSLEGLAGGRNEQFF.

The chain recombines TRBV5-4 with TRBJ2-7; D unresolved. The CDR3 loop spans 13 amino acids. Trimming shortened V by 1 base and J by 4 bases, and 9 bases separated the two germline ends. Germline V lookup: CDR1 SGHNT, CDR2 YYREEE (reference sequence). CDR3 bases: TGTGCCAGCAGCTTGAGAGCGAGTTACGAGCAGTACTTC. It encodes CASSLRASYEQYF.

V usage is TRBV28 and J usage is TRBJ2-7; TRBD1 matches 9 bases. Trimming at V came to 6 bases and at J to 4 bases, leaving 10 bases not matched to a gene. CDR1 and CDR2 from the germline V gene are MDHEN and SYDVKM. This CDR3 has 15 residues. For the CDR3, the DNA is TGTGCCAGCAGCAATTCCCCCGGGACAGGGTACGAGCAGTACTTC. This sequence encodes CASSNSPGTGYEQYF. Full variable domain (remainder filled in from reference TRBV28 and TRBJ2-7): DVKVTQSSRYLVKRTGEKVFLECVQDMDHENMFWYRQDPGLGLRLIYFSYDVKMKEKGDIPEGYSVSREKKERFSLILESASTNQTSMYLCASSNSPGTGYEQYFGPGTRLTVT.

The CDR3 bases are TGTGCCAGCAGCCAAGCCCGGACTACGAACTACGAGCAGTACTTC. Translating it yields CASSQARTTNYEQYF. J is TRBJ2-7 and V is TRBV4-2, with D perhaps matching TRBD2 (6 bases). The CDR3 is 15 amino acids. Germline V gene sequence: CDR1 LGHNA, CDR2 YNFKEQ. V was clipped by 1 base and J by 3 bases, with 13 bases between them.

This clone was recorded only once. This chain links TRBV28 with TRBJ2-3, with 7 bases aligning to TRBD2. CDR1 is MDHEN and CDR2 is SYDVKM in the germline V gene. This CDR3 is built from 15 residues. The trim removed 2 bases at V and 2 bases at J, leaving 4 bases unmatched. This chain's CDR3 is CASSLPSGLTDTQYF. In DNA, the CDR3 is TGTGCCAGCAGTTTACCTAGCGGCCTCACAGATACGCAGTATTTT.

The V gene is TRBV5-4, the J gene TRBJ2-1; D perhaps matches TRBD2 (6 bases). Germline values: CDR1 SGHNT, CDR2 YYREEE (reference sequence). The V gene lost 1 base and the J gene lost 5 bases, with 13 bases spanning the gap. The CDR3 totals 15 residues. CDR3 coding DNA: TGTGCCAGCAGCTTGCGGACTACCCTAAACAATGAGCAGTTCTTC. Encoded protein: CASSLRTTLNNEQFF. Drawing the rest from reference TRBV5-4 and TRBJ2-1, the complete variable domain is ETGVTQSPTHLIKTRGQQVTLRCSSQSGHNTVSWYQQALGQGPQFIFQYYREEENGRGNFPPRFSGLQFPNYSSELNVNALELDDSALYLCASSLRTTLNNEQFFGPGTRLTVL.